This T cell receptor (beta chain) was obtained from a study of T cell changes during pregnancy in multiple sclerosis. Produced via immunoSEQ multiplex PCR; TCRdb's table is partial and in-frame only. The sample yields about 33,000 clones, over 80% seen once. This clone has only one observation. The CDR3 length is 11 residues. V was clipped by 6 bases and J by 8 bases, with 13 bases between them. Germline lookup yields CDR1 SQVTM and CDR2 ANQGSEA. The clonotype originates from a female donor in good health, enrolled as a control in a pregnancy study. The source material was CD4+ T cells from peripheral blood mononuclear cells, sampled in the third trimester of pregnancy. The chain recombines TRBV29-1 with TRBJ1-2, with a weak D call TRBD1 (5 bases). DNA for the CDR3: TGCAGCGTCGGGGGGGGAAGAGGCTACACCTTC. The encoded protein is CSVGGGRGYTF.